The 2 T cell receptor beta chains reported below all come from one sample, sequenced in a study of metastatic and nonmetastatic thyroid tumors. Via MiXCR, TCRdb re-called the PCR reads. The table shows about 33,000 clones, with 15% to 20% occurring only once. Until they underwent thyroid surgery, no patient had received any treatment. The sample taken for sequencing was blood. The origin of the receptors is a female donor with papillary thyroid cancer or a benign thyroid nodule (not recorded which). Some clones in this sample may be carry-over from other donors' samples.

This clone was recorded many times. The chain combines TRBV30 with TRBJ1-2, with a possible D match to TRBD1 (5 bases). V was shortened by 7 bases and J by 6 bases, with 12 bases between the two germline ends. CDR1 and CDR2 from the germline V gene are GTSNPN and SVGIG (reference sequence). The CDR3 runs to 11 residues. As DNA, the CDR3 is TGTGCCTTTAACCAGGGTCATGGCTACACCTTC. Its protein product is CAFNQGHGYTF.

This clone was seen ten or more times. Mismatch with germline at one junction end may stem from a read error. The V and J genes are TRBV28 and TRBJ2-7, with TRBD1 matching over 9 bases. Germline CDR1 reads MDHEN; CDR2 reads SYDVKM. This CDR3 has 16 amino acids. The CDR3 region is CAGSHPGTGRTYGQYF. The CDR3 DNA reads TGTGCCGGCAGCCATCCAGGGACAGGGAGGACCTACGGGCAGTACTTC.